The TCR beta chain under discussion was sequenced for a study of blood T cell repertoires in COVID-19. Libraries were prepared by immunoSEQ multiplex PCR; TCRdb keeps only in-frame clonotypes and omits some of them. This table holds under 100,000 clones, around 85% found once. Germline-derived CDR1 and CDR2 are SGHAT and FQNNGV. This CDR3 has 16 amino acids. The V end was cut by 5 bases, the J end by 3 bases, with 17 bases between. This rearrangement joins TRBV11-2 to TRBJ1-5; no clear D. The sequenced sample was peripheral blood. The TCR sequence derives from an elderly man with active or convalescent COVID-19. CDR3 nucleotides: TGTGCCAGCAGCACCGTCGGGGTTGGGGTCAATCAGCCCCAGCATTTT. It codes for CASSTVGVGVNQPQHF.